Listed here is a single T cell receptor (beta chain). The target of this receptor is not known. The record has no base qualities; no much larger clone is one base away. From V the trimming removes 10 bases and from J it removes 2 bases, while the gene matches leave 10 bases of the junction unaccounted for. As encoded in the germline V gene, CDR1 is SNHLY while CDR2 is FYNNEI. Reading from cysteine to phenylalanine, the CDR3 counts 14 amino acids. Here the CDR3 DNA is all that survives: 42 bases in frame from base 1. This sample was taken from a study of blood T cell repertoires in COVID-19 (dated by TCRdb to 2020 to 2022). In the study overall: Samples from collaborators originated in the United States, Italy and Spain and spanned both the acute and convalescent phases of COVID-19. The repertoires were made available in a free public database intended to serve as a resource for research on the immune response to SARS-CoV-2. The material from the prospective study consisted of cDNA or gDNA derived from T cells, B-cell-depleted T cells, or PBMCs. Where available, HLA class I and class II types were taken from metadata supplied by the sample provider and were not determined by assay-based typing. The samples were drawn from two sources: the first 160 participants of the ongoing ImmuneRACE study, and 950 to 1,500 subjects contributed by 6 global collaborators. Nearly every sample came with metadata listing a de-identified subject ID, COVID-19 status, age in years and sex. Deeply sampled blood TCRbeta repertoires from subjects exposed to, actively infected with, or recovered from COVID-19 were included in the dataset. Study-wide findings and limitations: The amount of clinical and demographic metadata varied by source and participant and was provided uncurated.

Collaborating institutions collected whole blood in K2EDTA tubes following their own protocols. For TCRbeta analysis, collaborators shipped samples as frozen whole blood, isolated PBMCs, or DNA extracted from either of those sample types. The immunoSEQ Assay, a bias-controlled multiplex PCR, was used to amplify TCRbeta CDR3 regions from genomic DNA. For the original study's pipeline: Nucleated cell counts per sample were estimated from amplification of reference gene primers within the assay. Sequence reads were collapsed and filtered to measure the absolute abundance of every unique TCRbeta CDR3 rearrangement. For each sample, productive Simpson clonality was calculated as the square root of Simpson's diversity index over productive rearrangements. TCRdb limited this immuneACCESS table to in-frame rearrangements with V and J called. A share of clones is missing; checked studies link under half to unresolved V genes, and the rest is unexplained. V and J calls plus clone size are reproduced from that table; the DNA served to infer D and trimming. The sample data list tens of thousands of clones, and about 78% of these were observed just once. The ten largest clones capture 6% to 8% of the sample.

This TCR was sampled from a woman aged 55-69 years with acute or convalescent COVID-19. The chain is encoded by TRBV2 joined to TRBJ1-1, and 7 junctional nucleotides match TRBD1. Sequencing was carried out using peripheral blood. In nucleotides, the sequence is TGTGCCACACAGCCGGGACAGCTTAACACTGAAGCTTTCTTT. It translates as CATQPGQLNTEAFF.